This TCR beta chain was documented in a study of T cells in localized non-small cell lung cancer. Broader study findings: Uninvolved neighboring lung showed the greatest T cell clonality, exceeding tumor. Heterogeneity within the tumor remains possible, as just one region underwent sequencing. Paired adjacent lung recovered a median approximately 57 of the top 100 tumor clones.

With respect to this clone: Its antigen remains unknown.

Here immunoSEQ multiplex PCR was the method, and the copy in TCRdb shows in-frame clones only, minus some. The sample lists fewer than 40,000 clones, 93% occurring once. The sequenced sample was peripheral blood, obtained before any cancer treatment. This receptor was obtained from a female donor at least 60 years old with stage I lung adenocarcinoma.

The CDR3 loop reads CASSPGGSGYGYTF. CDR3 bases: TGTGCCAGCAGCCCCGGAGGGTCTGGCTATGGCTACACCTTC. J is TRBJ1-2 and V is TRBV6-5; D gene uncertain. Germline CDR1 MNHEY, CDR2 SVGAGI. Trimming removed 6 bases at V and 4 bases at J, with 15 bases between. The CDR3 loop spans 14 amino acids.